This is a list of T cell receptor beta chains from one sample in a study of CD8 T cells in Susac syndrome. TCRdb re-called the immunoSEQ multiplex PCR reads through MiXCR, storing one row per CDR3 protein. The repertoire holds more than 150,000 distinct CDR3 sequences, with around 95% as singletons. The sequenced sample consisted of CD4+ T cells from PBMCs. These receptor sequences come from a human donor with Susac syndrome. Both conserved end residues are part of each CDR3. The order of the fields is CDR3 protein, CDR3 DNA, D gene, V gene, clone size, J gene. A D gene is named only where the DNA matches it firmly. Part of the rows lack a size; the others show once, few, many or a class for expanded clones.

CASCPGNTDTQYF	TGTGCCAGTTGCCCAGGGAACACAGATACGCAGTATTTT	NA	TRBV19	NA	TRBJ2-3
CASSWGDLGAGQFF	TGTGCCAGCAGCTGGGGGGATTTGGGGGCGGGGCAGTTCTTC	NA	TRBV9	NA	TRBJ2-1
CASSQVVSVQPQYF	TGCGCCAGCAGCCAAGTGGTATCCGTACAGCCCCAGTACTTC	NA	TRBV4-1	once	TRBJ2-4
CASSPTLGWEYNSPLHF	TGTGCCAGCAGCCCAACCTTGGGTTGGGAATATAATTCACCCCTCCACTTT	NA	TRBV7-6	NA	TRBJ1-6
CASRVGSGAYEQYF	TGCGCCAGCAGGGTCGGTAGCGGGGCCTACGAGCAGTACTTC	TRBD2	TRBV5-1	NA	TRBJ2-7
CASSLGGQNTEAFF	TGCGCCAGCAGCTTGGGCGGACAGAACACTGAAGCTTTCTTT	NA	TRBV5-1	NA	TRBJ1-1
CSGSGGSGTEAFF	TGCAGCGGATCCGGGGGCAGTGGCACTGAAGCTTTCTTT	NA	TRBV29-1	NA	TRBJ1-1
CASSQSGLAGSGETQYF	TGTGCCAGCAGCCAATCAGGTCTAGCGGGATCAGGGGAGACCCAGTACTTC	TRBD2	TRBV3-1	NA	TRBJ2-5
CASSPVGYEQYF	TGTGCCAGCAGCCCAGTGGGTTACGAGCAGTACTTC	NA	TRBV3-1	NA	TRBJ2-7
CASSDRTGAVNEQFF	TGTGCCAGCAGTGATCGTACGGGGGCGGTCAATGAGCAGTTCTTC	NA	TRBV2	NA	TRBJ2-1
CASSPVTGMGVSYNEQFF	TGTGCCAGCTCACCGGTAACAGGGATGGGGGTTTCTTACAATGAGCAGTTCTTC	NA	TRBV18	NA	TRBJ2-1
CASPRQGPDF	TGTGCCAGCCCTAGACAGGGGCCGGACTTC	TRBD1	TRBV7-2	NA	TRBJ2-4
CATSAGSLAGREETQYF	TGTGCCACCAGTGCCGGATCACTAGCGGGACGGGAAGAGACCCAGTACTTC	TRBD2	TRBV24-1	NA	TRBJ2-5
CAWSLMRGTEAFF	TGTGCCTGGAGTCTCATGAGGGGCACTGAAGCTTTCTTT	NA	TRBV30	once	TRBJ1-1
CASSSRADPRRETQYF	TGTGCCAGCAGTTCCCGGGCCGACCCCCGGAGAGAGACCCAGTACTTC	NA	TRBV6-2/TRBV6-3	NA	TRBJ2-5
CASRDRDYYNEQFF	TGTGCCAGCAGAGACAGGGACTACTACAATGAGCAGTTCTTC	NA	TRBV6-5	NA	TRBJ2-1
CASRGGWGQGYEQYF	TGTGCCAGCCGGGGGGGGTGGGGACAGGGATACGAGCAGTACTTC	NA	TRBV12-3/TRBV12-4	NA	TRBJ2-7
CSARLDYGYTF	TGCAGTGCTCGACTGGACTATGGCTACACCTTC	NA	TRBV20-1	NA	TRBJ1-2
CASSFYDRYYEQYF	TGTGCCAGCAGTTTTTACGACAGGTACTACGAGCAGTACTTC	NA	TRBV27	NA	TRBJ2-7
CASSLGSAGRAFF	TGTGCCAGCAGCTTAGGATCGGCAGGGCGAGCTTTCTTT	NA	TRBV7-9	NA	TRBJ1-1
CASSADTGGLPYEQYF	TGCGCCAGCAGCGCAGACACAGGGGGCCTCCCCTACGAGCAGTACTTC	TRBD1	TRBV5-1	NA	TRBJ2-7
CASSPGDRGKNEQYF	TGTGCCAGCAGCCCCGGGGACAGGGGAAAAAACGAGCAGTACTTC	TRBD1	TRBV5-4	NA	TRBJ2-7
CASSLLRAENYEQYF	TGTGCCAGCAGTTTACTTCGAGCAGAGAATTACGAGCAGTACTTC	NA	TRBV27	few	TRBJ2-7
CASSQDRGRGSGNTIYF	TGTGCCAGCAGCCAAGACCGCGGAAGGGGTAGTGGAAACACCATATATTTT	NA	TRBV4-2	NA	TRBJ1-3
CASRLVAGGPNNEQFF	TGCGCCAGCAGACTAGTAGCGGGGGGGCCGAACAATGAGCAGTTCTTC	TRBD2	TRBV5-1	NA	TRBJ2-1
CSVGALWPTGELFF	TGCAGCGTTGGGGCGTTGTGGCCCACCGGGGAGCTGTTTTTT	NA	TRBV29-1	once	TRBJ2-2
CASKPRGASSYEQYF	TGTGCCAGCAAACCCCGGGGGGCGTCCTCCTACGAGCAGTACTTC	NA	TRBV12-3/TRBV12-4	NA	TRBJ2-7
CASSLRGVTNSGNTIYF	TGTGCCAGCAGCCTACGCGGAGTCACGAACTCTGGAAACACCATATATTTT	NA	TRBV16	NA	TRBJ1-3
CASSLGTGYNEQYF	TGTGCCAGCAGCTTGGGGACAGGGTACAACGAGCAGTACTTC	TRBD1	TRBV7-2	NA	TRBJ2-7
CASSDTGGPYEQFF	TGTGCCAGTTCTGACACAGGGGGACCCTATGAGCAGTTCTTC	TRBD1	TRBV6-2/TRBV6-3	NA	TRBJ2-1
CASSLLSGGARNEQFF	TGCGCCAGCAGCCTACTGAGCGGGGGGGCTAGGAATGAGCAGTTCTTC	TRBD2	TRBV5-1	NA	TRBJ2-1
CSVVPGGWIDNEQFF	TGCAGCGTTGTGCCAGGGGGCTGGATTGACAATGAGCAGTTCTTC	TRBD1	TRBV29-1	NA	TRBJ2-1
CASSLLGRGDAKNIQYF	TGTGCCAGCAGTTTATTGGGGAGGGGGGATGCCAAAAACATTCAGTACTTC	NA	TRBV28	once	TRBJ2-4
CASSLKGPSRPYEAFF	TGTGCCAGCAGCCTAAAAGGTCCGTCCCGCCCCTATGAGGCTTTCTTT	NA	TRBV7-2	NA	TRBJ1-1
CASSYSGSGVSGNTIYF	TGTGCCAGCAGTTACTCGGGGTCGGGGGTTTCTGGAAACACCATATATTTT	NA	TRBV6-5	NA	TRBJ1-3
CASSQDRGHTGELFF	TGCGCCAGCAGCCAAGATCGGGGACACACCGGGGAGCTGTTTTTT	NA	TRBV4-3	NA	TRBJ2-2
CASSLARSVTDTQYF	TGTGCCAGCAGTTTGGCTAGGTCGGTCACAGATACGCAGTATTTT	NA	TRBV12-3/TRBV12-4	once	TRBJ2-3
CASSLNHEQYF	TGTGCCAGCAGCCTTAATCACGAGCAGTACTTC	NA	TRBV3-1	NA	TRBJ2-7
CAWSVGEKLFF	TGTGCCTGGAGTGTAGGCGAAAAACTGTTTTTT	NA	TRBV30	NA	TRBJ1-4
CASSQLAIGEQYF	TGTGCCAGCAGCCAACTAGCGATTGGCGAGCAGTACTTC	NA	TRBV14	NA	TRBJ2-7